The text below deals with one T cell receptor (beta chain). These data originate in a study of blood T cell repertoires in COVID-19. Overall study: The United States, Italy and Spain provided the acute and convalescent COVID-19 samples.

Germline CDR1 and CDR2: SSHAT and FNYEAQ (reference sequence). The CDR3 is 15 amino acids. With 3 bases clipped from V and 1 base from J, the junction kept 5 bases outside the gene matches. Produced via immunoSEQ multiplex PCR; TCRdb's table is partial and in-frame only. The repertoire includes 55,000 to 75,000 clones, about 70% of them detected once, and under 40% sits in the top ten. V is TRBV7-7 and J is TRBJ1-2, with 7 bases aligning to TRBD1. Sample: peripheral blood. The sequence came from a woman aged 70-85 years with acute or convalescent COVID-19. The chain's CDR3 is CASSFKTGNNYGYTF. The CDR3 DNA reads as TGTGCCAGCAGCTTCAAGACAGGGAATAACTATGGCTACACCTTC.